This T cell receptor beta chain derives from a study of CD8 T cells in ankylosing spondylitis (dated by TCRdb to the late 2010s). Background on the whole study: The study profiled T cell receptor beta repertoires in healthy donors and ankylosing spondylitis patients to find disease-linked TCR variants. Peripheral blood was sampled, and synovial fluid was also collected from ankylosing spondylitis patients. The whole study cohort included 85 to 120 healthy donors and roughly 24 ankylosing spondylitis patients.

Sequencer: Illumina HiSeq 2500. TCR beta libraries were prepared by quantitative 5'-RACE with molecular barcodes. The study's own analysis went as follows. A new computational method based on a probabilistic model of VDJ rearrangement was used to identify disease-linked TCR variants. The public reads were quality trimmed at Q25 with fastp and then assembled into clones with MiXCR by TCRdb, keeping productive beta chains. Merged by CDR3 protein, the rows form single entries marked with the most common genes and DNA. None of the V and J calls come from the authors' own analysis; TCRdb made them. The sample includes 300,000 to 350,000 distinct CDR3 sequences, with about a fifth observed a single time. 3.5% of the sample goes to the ten largest clones. General findings and caveats noted by the study authors: The disease-linked clones had a CD8+ phenotype and were found at relatively low frequencies in peripheral blood. According to the report, matched synovial fluid samples from ankylosing spondylitis patients were significantly enriched for the disease-linked clones. Some TCR beta motif variants had previously been reported in synovial fluid and blood of reactive arthritis patients, which suggested common disease-initiation mechanisms. Blood from ankylosing spondylitis patients appeared to be characterized by a TCR beta motif made up of under 10 highly homologous amino acid variants.

This clonotype has at least ten counts. What this receptor recognizes is not known. Nothing much larger sits one base from this clone, and base qualities are not available. From V the trimming removes 0 bases and from J it removes 10 bases, while the gene matches leave 6 bases of the junction unaccounted for. The CDR3 starts with the cysteine, ends with the phenylalanine, and has 14 residues. The CDR3 DNA has 42 bases and is translated from base 1. The receptor was derived from a female donor with ankylosing spondylitis or in good health (not recorded which). Sequencing was carried out using blood, either unsorted or a sorted T cell fraction (not recorded which). The chain uses TRBV12-3 or TRBV12-4 and TRBJ2-1, and 7 junction bases match TRBD2. CDR3 reads: CASSLAGGPREQFF. At the DNA level, the sequence is TGTGCCAGCAGTTTAGCGGGAGGGCCCAGGGAGCAGTTCTTC.